The text below deals with one T cell receptor (beta chain). Its antigen is not known. These data originate in a study of T cells in Graves' hyperthyroidism and ophthalmopathy. V lost 0 bases and J lost 6, with 7 bases in between. There are 13 residues in the CDR3. Germline V CDR1 and CDR2: KGHDR, SFDVKD. Exclusion of a patient resulted from uncontrolled infection, other autoimmune disease, pregnancy or lactation. Study conclusions and caveats: Most thyroid clonotypes expanded above 0.001 were also detected in blood. Patients with ophthalmopathy were separated from those with stable hyperthyroidism by a 13 V-J model.

RNA transcripts provided the source from which TCR beta CDR3 regions were amplified. The HTBI set primed first-round TCR CDR3 RT-PCR. MiXCR was run by TCRdb on the multiplex PCR reads, yielding one entry per CDR3 protein. Of about 550,000 distinct CDR3 sequences in the sample, about a fifth were seen once. The sample was blood. The source is a man aged 18 to 29 with Graves' hyperthyroidism. The chain has TRBV24-1 and TRBJ1-2; no definite D call. CDR3 DNA sequence: TGTGCCACCAGTGATTTGCGGGGTGATGGCTACACCTTC. This gives the protein CATSDLRGDGYTF.